These T cell receptor beta chains were read from a single sample in a study of blood T cell repertoires in COVID-19. Clones were sequenced by immunoSEQ multiplex PCR, and TCRdb holds only the in-frame ones, with some missing. The sample lists under 200,000 clones, roughly 84% occurring once. Material: PBMCs or T cells enriched from blood (not recorded which). These receptors were collected from a woman aged 25-40 years who had been exposed to COVID-19. The CDR3 runs from the conserved cysteine through the conserved F or W. D genes are given only for firm matches. Not every row has a clone size; where given, it reads once, few, many or a size class.

D: TRBD1
length: 15
J: TRBJ1-5
size: few
V: TRBV2
CDR3: CASSHRGTGNQPQHF
DNA: TGTGCCAGCAGTCACAGGGGAACGGGCAATCAGCCCCAGCATTTT

D: .
length: 15
J: TRBJ2-3
size: .
V: TRBV27
CDR3: CASSLAGDHTDTQYF
DNA: TGTGCCAGCAGTTTAGCAGGGGACCACACAGATACGCAGTATTTT

D: .
length: 13
J: TRBJ1-2
size: .
V: TRBV7-9
CDR3: CASSLGGLDGYTF
DNA: TGTGCCAGCAGCTTAGGAGGGTTGGATGGCTACACCTTC

D: TRBD2
length: 19
J: TRBJ2-3
size: .
V: TRBV9
CDR3: CASSVEVRGGAASTDTQYF
DNA: TGTGCCAGCAGCGTAGAGGTGCGGGGGGGCGCAGCTAGCACAGATACGCAGTATTTT

D: .
length: 20
J: TRBJ2-6
size: .
V: TRBV21-1
CDR3: CASSGQDTLGVVAGANVLTF
DNA: TGTGCCAGCAGCGGACAAGACACCCTAGGGGTAGTTGCTGGGGCCAACGTCCTGACTTTC

D: .
length: 13
J: TRBJ1-5
size: .
V: TRBV2
CDR3: CASRKGGGQPQHF
DNA: TGTGCCAGCAGGAAGGGGGGGGGACAGCCCCAGCATTTT

D: TRBD1
length: 13
J: TRBJ1-2
size: .
V: TRBV7-3
CDR3: CASSLQGAYGYTF
DNA: TGTGCCAGCAGCTTACAGGGGGCTTATGGCTACACCTTC

D: TRBD1
length: 14
J: TRBJ1-2
size: .
V: TRBV10-3
CDR3: CAISEGTGNRGYTF
DNA: TGTGCCATCAGTGAGGGGACAGGGAATCGAGGCTACACCTTC

D: .
length: 13
J: TRBJ2-1
size: .
V: TRBV24-1
CDR3: CATSERGRNEQFF
DNA: TGTGCCACCAGTGAAAGGGGTCGGAATGAGCAGTTCTTC

D: .
length: 13
J: TRBJ1-1
size: .
V: TRBV10-3
CDR3: CAISESDRNEAFF
DNA: TGTGCCATCAGTGAAAGTGACAGGAATGAAGCTTTCTTT

D: .
length: 14
J: TRBJ1-4
size: once
V: TRBV19
CDR3: CASSIVATNEKLFF
DNA: TGTGCCAGTAGTATCGTTGCAACTAATGAAAAACTGTTTTTT

D: TRBD2
length: 15
J: TRBJ2-3
size: .
V: TRBV19
CDR3: CASTTSGGPLDTQYF
DNA: TGTGCCAGTACGACTAGCGGGGGGCCCCTCGATACGCAGTATTTT

D: .
length: 14
J: TRBJ1-3
size: .
V: TRBV14
CDR3: CASSPKRQGNTIYF
DNA: TGTGCCAGCAGCCCCAAGAGACAGGGAAACACCATATATTTT

D: .
length: 13
J: TRBJ1-5
size: .
V: TRBV6-2/TRBV6-3
CDR3: CASSYTRSEPQHF
DNA: TGTGCCAGCAGTTACACCCGGAGTGAGCCCCAGCATTTT

D: TRBD1
length: 17
J: TRBJ1-6
size: .
V: TRBV2
CDR3: CASSTNSPGQGGSPLHF
DNA: TGTGCCAGCAGTACGAATAGCCCGGGACAGGGAGGTTCACCCCTCCACTTT

D: .
length: 14
J: TRBJ2-7
size: .
V: TRBV7-2
CDR3: CASSLQGGFYEQYF
DNA: TGTGCCAGCAGCTTACAGGGTGGCTTCTACGAGCAGTACTTC